This paragraph reports one T cell receptor beta chain. This clone's antigen is unknown. Base qualities are not recorded, but no much larger clone differs from it by a single base. The source of the sample is a study of blood T cell repertoires in COVID-19 (dated by TCRdb to the early 2020s). With regard to the full study: Samples covering the acute and convalescent phases of COVID-19 were provided by collaborators in the United States, Italy and Spain. The material from the prospective study consisted of cDNA or gDNA derived from T cells, B-cell-depleted T cells, or PBMCs. Deeply sampled blood TCRbeta repertoires from subjects exposed to, actively infected with, or recovered from COVID-19 were included in the dataset. The repertoires were released in a freely available public database meant as a resource for research on the immune response to SARS-CoV-2. The samples were drawn from two sources: the first 160 participants of the ongoing ImmuneRACE study, and approximately 1,300 subjects contributed by 6 global collaborators. Nearly every sample came with metadata listing a de-identified subject ID, COVID-19 status, age in years and sex. Where available, HLA class I and class II types were taken from metadata supplied by the sample provider and were not determined by assay-based typing. Study-wide findings and limitations: The quantity of clinical and demographic metadata differed by source and by participant and was supplied without curation.

TCRbeta CDR3 regions were amplified from genomic DNA using the immunoSEQ Assay, a bias-controlled multiplex PCR. Per the source publication's procedure: Nucleated cell counts per sample were estimated from amplification of reference gene primers within the assay. Sequence reads were collapsed and filtered to measure the absolute abundance of every unique TCRbeta CDR3 rearrangement. For each sample, productive Simpson clonality was calculated as the square root of Simpson's diversity index across productive rearrangements. Not all clones reach the TCRdb copy of this immuneACCESS table, which keeps in-frame sequences only. Checked studies attribute under half of the gap to unresolved V genes and leave the rest unexplained. The DNA was the basis for D and trimming; V, J and clone size are from that table. Within this sample are roughly 62,000 clones, with roughly 84% of them counted one time only. The ten largest clonotypes hold roughly a tenth of the sample.

At one collaborating source in Seattle, patients were enrolled during active infection and were followed longitudinally through the course of disease. Each collaborating institution followed its own protocols to collect whole blood in K2EDTA tubes. For TCRbeta analysis, collaborators shipped samples in one of three forms: frozen whole blood, isolated PBMCs, or DNA extracted from either of those sample types. Relative to germline, V is 5 bases shorter and J is 5 bases shorter, with 19 bases between their ends. The CDR3 goes from the cysteine to the phenylalanine over 16 residues. The kept DNA is CDR3 alone, 48 bases in frame from the first base. Based on the germline V gene (reference sequence), the CDR1 and CDR2 sequences are LNHDA and SQIVND.

This clonotype was sampled from an elderly man with COVID-19, enrolled during active disease. The specimen sequenced was peripheral blood. The chain links TRBV19 with TRBJ1-5; tentative D gene TRBD1, with 5 bases matching. The CDR3 region reads CASSDRAGRKDQPQHF. The DNA sequence reads TGTGCCAGTAGTGATAGAGCAGGGAGGAAAGATCAGCCCCAGCATTTT.